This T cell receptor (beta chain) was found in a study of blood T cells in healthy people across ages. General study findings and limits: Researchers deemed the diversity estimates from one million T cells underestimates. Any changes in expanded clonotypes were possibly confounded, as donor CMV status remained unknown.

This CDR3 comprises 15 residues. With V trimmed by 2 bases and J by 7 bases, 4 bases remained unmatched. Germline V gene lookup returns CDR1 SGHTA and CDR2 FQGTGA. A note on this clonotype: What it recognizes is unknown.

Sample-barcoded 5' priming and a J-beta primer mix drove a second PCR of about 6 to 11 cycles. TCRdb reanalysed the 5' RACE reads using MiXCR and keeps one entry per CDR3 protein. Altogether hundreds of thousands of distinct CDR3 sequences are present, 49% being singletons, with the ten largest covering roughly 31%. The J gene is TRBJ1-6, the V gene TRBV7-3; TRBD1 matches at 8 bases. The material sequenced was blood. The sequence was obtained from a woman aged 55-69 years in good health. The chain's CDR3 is CASSLLGTGNSPLHF. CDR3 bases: TGTGCCAGCAGCTTACTCGGGACAGGAAATTCACCCCTCCACTTT.